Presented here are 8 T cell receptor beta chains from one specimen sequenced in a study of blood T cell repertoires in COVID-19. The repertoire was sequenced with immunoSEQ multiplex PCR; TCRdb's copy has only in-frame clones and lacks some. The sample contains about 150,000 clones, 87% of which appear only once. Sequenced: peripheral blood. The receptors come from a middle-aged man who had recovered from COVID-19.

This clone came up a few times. The CDR3 here is CASSQDRGLPINYGYTF. In nucleotides, the CDR3 is TGTGCCAGCAGCCAAGACAGGGGGCTTCCTATTAACTATGGCTACACCTTC. This chain joins TRBV5-4 and TRBJ1-2; 10 bases line up with TRBD1. This CDR3 contains 17 residues. The trim removed 4 bases at V and 1 base at J, leaving 10 bases unmatched. Germline V lookup: CDR1 SGHNT, CDR2 YYREEE (reference sequence).

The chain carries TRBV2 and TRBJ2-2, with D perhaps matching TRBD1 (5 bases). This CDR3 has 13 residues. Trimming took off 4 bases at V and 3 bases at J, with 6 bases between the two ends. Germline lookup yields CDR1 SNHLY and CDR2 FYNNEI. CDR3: CASSGTYTGELFF. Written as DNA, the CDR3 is TGTGCCAGCAGTGGGACATACACCGGGGAGCTGTTTTTT.

The CDR3 sequence is CASSQQGLYGYTF. The CDR3 coding sequence is TGTGCCAGCAGCCAACAGGGGCTCTATGGCTACACCTTC. J is TRBJ1-2 and V is TRBV6-2 or TRBV6-3, with TRBD1 matching 7 bases. V lost 6 bases, J lost 4 bases, and 5 bases stayed unmatched. CDR1 MNHEY and CDR2 SVGEGT come from the germline V gene. The CDR3 has 13 amino acids.

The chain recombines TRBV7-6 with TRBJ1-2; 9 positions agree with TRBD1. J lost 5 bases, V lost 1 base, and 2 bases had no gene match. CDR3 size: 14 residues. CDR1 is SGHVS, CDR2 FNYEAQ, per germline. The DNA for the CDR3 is TGTGCCAGCAGCTTAGACGACAGGGGGTATGGCTACACCTTC. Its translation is CASSLDDRGYGYTF.

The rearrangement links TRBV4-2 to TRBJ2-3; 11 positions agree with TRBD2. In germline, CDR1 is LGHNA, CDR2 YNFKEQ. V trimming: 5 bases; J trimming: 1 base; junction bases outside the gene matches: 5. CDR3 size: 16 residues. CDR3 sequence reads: CASSVTSGGRTDTQYF. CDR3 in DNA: TGTGCCAGCAGCGTTACTAGCGGGGGTCGCACAGATACGCAGTATTTT.

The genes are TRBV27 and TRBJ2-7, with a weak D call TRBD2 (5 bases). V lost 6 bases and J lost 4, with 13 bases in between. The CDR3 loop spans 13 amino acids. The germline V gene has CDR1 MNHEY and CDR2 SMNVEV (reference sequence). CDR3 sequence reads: CASRKSTGYEQYF. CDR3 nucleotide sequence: TGTGCCAGCAGAAAGTCGACGGGGTACGAGCAGTACTTC.

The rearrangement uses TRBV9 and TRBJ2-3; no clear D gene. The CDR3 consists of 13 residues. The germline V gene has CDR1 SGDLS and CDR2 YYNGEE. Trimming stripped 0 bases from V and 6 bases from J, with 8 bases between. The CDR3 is CASSVATPDTQYF. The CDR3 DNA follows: TGTGCCAGCAGCGTAGCTACGCCCGATACGCAGTATTTT.

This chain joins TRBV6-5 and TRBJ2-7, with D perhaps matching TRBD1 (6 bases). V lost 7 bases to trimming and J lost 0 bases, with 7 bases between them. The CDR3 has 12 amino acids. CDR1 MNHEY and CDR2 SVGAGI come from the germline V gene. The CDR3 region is CASTDSSYEQYF. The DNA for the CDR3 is TGTGCCAGCACGGACAGCTCCTACGAGCAGTACTTC.